The 26 T cell receptor beta chains below all came from one sample that was sequenced in a study of cytomegalovirus exposure and HLA in healthy donors. TCRdb's copy holds only in-frame clones and misses some; the assay was immunoSEQ multiplex PCR. The repertoire holds fewer than 75,000 clones, with 85% to 95% as singletons. Sequenced sample: PBMCs. These TCRs come from a man between 18 and 35 years old in good health and CMV-seronegative.

The V gene is TRBV4-2, the J gene TRBJ2-2, with D maybe TRBD2 (6 bases). The CDR3 is 14 amino acids. V lost 3 bases to trimming and J lost 6 bases, with 11 bases between them. The germline CDR1 and CDR2 sequences are LGHNA and YNFKEQ. CDR3 sequence: CASSHLERAGELFF. The DNA for the CDR3 is TGTGCCAGCAGCCATCTAGAGCGGGCCGGGGAGCTGTTTTTT.

The chain links TRBV19 to TRBJ1-1, with TRBD1 matching over 9 bases. Germline V gene sequence: CDR1 LNHDA, CDR2 SQIVND (reference sequence). Trimming cost V 1 base and J 8 bases; bases outside gene matches: 8. The CDR3 is made up of 15 amino acids. The CDR3: CASSIVLDRGAEAFF. CDR3 in DNA: TGTGCCAGTAGTATAGTCTTGGACAGGGGCGCCGAAGCTTTCTTT.

The V and J genes are TRBV7-9 and TRBJ1-2, with 9 bases lining up with TRBD1. This CDR3 has 16 amino acids. The J segment lost 8 bases and the V segment lost 4 bases, leaving 14 bases of the junction unmatched. Germline CDR1 is SEHNR and CDR2 is FQNEAQ (reference sequence). The CDR3 region is CASSSRDRDLGGGYTF. The CDR3, as DNA: TGTGCCAGCAGCTCCCGGGACAGGGACCTTGGGGGCGGCTACACCTTC.

This clone was found once. The chain joins TRBV28 to TRBJ2-1; 7 bases align to TRBD2. Germline CDR1 MDHEN, CDR2 SYDVKM. There are 13 residues in the CDR3. With V trimmed by 6 bases and J by 4 bases, 3 bases remained unmatched. CDR3 protein: CASSGTTYNEQFF. The CDR3 nucleotides read TGTGCCAGCAGCGGGACTACATACAATGAGCAGTTCTTC.

The rearrangement uses TRBV15 and TRBJ2-5; 9 bases agree with TRBD1. J was trimmed by 4 bases and V by 5 bases; bases with no gene match: 2. The CDR3 spans 13 residues. CDR1 is LNHNV, CDR2 YYDKDF, per germline (reference sequence). CDR3 amino acids: CATSPDRGETQYF. Written as DNA, the CDR3 is TGTGCCACCAGCCCGGACAGGGGAGAGACCCAGTACTTC.

This clone appeared once. The V call is TRBV7-8, the J call TRBJ2-3; no clear D gene. Germline CDR1 SGHVS, CDR2 FQNEAQ. V was cut by 4 bases and J by 6 bases, with 11 bases left in between. This CDR3 has 13 amino acids. This CDR3 reads CASSWPGVDTQYF. Here the CDR3 DNA reads TGTGCCAGCAGCTGGCCGGGTGTTGATACGCAGTATTTT.

This rearrangement joins TRBV27 to TRBJ2-1; D is possibly TRBD2 (6 bases). The CDR3 runs 17 residues. The germline V gene encodes CDR1 MNHEY and CDR2 SMNVEV (reference sequence). V lost 5 bases, J lost 0 bases, and 17 bases lay in between. DNA for the CDR3: TGTGCCAGCAGTCTTATTGGGGGGATAAGCTCCTACAATGAGCAGTTCTTC. The encoded protein is CASSLIGGISSYNEQFF.

The rearrangement joins TRBV27 to TRBJ1-5, with 8 bases fitting TRBD1. The trim removed 0 bases at V and 4 bases at J, leaving 8 bases unmatched. Per the germline V gene, CDR1 is MNHEY and CDR2 is SMNVEV (reference sequence). The CDR3 totals 17 residues. The DNA of the CDR3 is TGTGCCAGCAGTTTATCGGCAGGCAGGGGGCGTAATCAGCCCCAGCATTTT. It codes for CASSLSAGRGRNQPQHF.

J is TRBJ2-1 and V is TRBV13, with D tentatively TRBD2 (7 bases). Germline CDR1 PRHDT, CDR2 FYEKMQ (reference sequence). V was cut by 3 bases and J by 10 bases, with 16 bases left in between. The CDR3 is made up of 14 amino acids. The CDR3 DNA reads TGTGCCAGCAGCTTGGGGGGGGCCCGTACAGAGCAGTTCTTC. It specifies CASSLGGARTEQFF.

The chain couples TRBV27 to TRBJ2-4; TRBD1 matches 7 bases. There are 15 residues in the CDR3. Germline V CDR1 and CDR2: MNHEY, SMNVEV (reference sequence). The V segment lost 5 bases and the J segment 4 bases; nucleotides outside the gene matches: 8. The CDR3 sequence is CASSPEGARKNIQYF. CDR3 DNA sequence: TGTGCCAGCAGTCCCGAGGGGGCGCGGAAAAACATTCAGTACTTC.

The rearrangement uses TRBV19 and TRBJ1-5; no clear D gene. Germline lookup yields CDR1 LNHDA and CDR2 SQIVND (reference sequence). Trimming cost V 6 bases and J 5 bases, with 20 bases left between them. This CDR3 contains 16 residues. CDR3 bases: TGTGCCAGTAGCGACGGGGTGATAGGAATAGATCAGCCCCAGCATTTT. Its protein product is CASSDGVIGIDQPQHF.

In this sample, this clone turned up once. The chain carries TRBV19 and TRBJ1-4, with 9 positions matching TRBD1. Germline V gene sequence: CDR1 LNHDA, CDR2 SQIVND (reference sequence). The CDR3 loop spans 15 amino acids. V was clipped by 3 bases and J by 5 bases; unmatched bases: 4. The CDR3 nucleotides read TGTGCCAGTAGTATCTACAGGGGGCGGAATGAAAAACTGTTTTTT. Protein product: CASSIYRGRNEKLFF.

The genes are TRBV10-3 and TRBJ2-2; 9 positions agree with TRBD1. The CDR3 totals 14 residues. Germline V gene data show CDR1 as ENHRY and CDR2 as SYGVKD. V gave up 8 bases and J gave up 1 base; unmatched junction bases: 2. The CDR3 spells CAIRDRVNTGELFF. CDR3 in DNA: TGTGCCATCCGGGACAGGGTGAACACCGGGGAGCTGTTTTTT.

The chain is built from TRBV27 and TRBJ2-7; TRBD2 might be the D (6 bases). The germline V and J ends were trimmed by 6 bases and 6 bases, with 12 bases remaining between them. The CDR3 runs to 12 residues. CDR1 and CDR2 (germline): MNHEY, SMNVEV (reference sequence). CDR3 protein: CASSVFGGEQYF. As DNA, the CDR3 is TGTGCCAGCAGCGTTTTCGGGGGCGAGCAGTACTTC.

This clone appeared once. The chain employs TRBV9 and TRBJ1-2; D may be TRBD1 (6 bases). The CDR3 has 14 amino acids. V lost 0 bases and J 8 bases, leaving 14 bases between the germline ends. The germline gives CDR1 SGDLS, CDR2 YYNGEE. In nucleotides, the CDR3 is TGTGCCAGCAGCGTAGAGTTACAGGGCGGAGGCTACACCTTC. This sequence encodes CASSVELQGGGYTF.

The rearrangement links TRBV7-9 to TRBJ1-4, with 7 bases that match TRBD1. The germline CDR1 and CDR2 sequences are SEHNR and FQNEAQ (reference sequence). This CDR3 spans 12 amino acids. Germline trimming cut 4 bases from V and 8 bases from J; bases unmatched to any gene: 1. CDR3 sequence: CASSSTGEKLFF. Here the CDR3 DNA reads TGTGCCAGCAGCTCGACAGGGGAAAAACTGTTTTTT.

The V gene is TRBV9, the J gene TRBJ1-3; D call uncertain. Germline CDR1 is SGDLS and CDR2 is YYNGEE. The CDR3 runs 16 residues. Between the trimmed V and J ends, which lost 0 bases and 2 bases, there was a span of 12 bases. CDR3 DNA sequence: TGTGCCAGCAGCGTAGATATGGGCTTGGCTGGAAACACCATATATTTT. Its translation is CASSVDMGLAGNTIYF.

The sample holds one count of this clone. The rearrangement links TRBV5-4 to TRBJ1-1; no clear D gene. CDR3 length equals 14 residues. V was cut by 0 bases and J by 3 bases, with 9 bases left in between. CDR1 is SGHNT and CDR2 is YYREEE in the germline V gene (reference sequence). Here the CDR3 DNA reads TGTGCCAGCAGCTTGGACGAGATTCACACTGAAGCTTTCTTT. Its translation: CASSLDEIHTEAFF.

Details on this clone: One end of the junction fails to match germline, which may point to a read error. The chain has TRBV5-4 and TRBJ1-1; tentative D call: TRBD1 (6 bases). The CDR3 has 13 amino acids. Germline values: CDR1 SGHNT, CDR2 YYREEE (reference sequence). The CDR3 nucleotides read TGTGCCAGCAGCTCCGACAGGAACGCTGAAGCTTTCTTT. Translated, it gives CASSSDRNAEAFF.

The rearrangement uses TRBV18 and TRBJ2-6, with 8 positions matching TRBD1. Per germline, CDR1 KGHSH and CDR2 LQKENI. V lost 3 bases to trimming and J lost 0 bases; unmatched junction nucleotides: 7. The CDR3 sequence is 18 residues long. The CDR3 region is CASSPAGQAASGANVLTF. CDR3 sequence (DNA): TGTGCCAGCTCACCGGCGGGACAGGCCGCCTCTGGGGCCAACGTCCTGACTTTC.

As DNA, the CDR3 is TGTGCCAGTGCACTAGCGGGGGGTGAGACAGATACGCAGTATTTT. It encodes CASALAGGETDTQYF. The chain is built from TRBV19 and TRBJ2-3, with 12 bases identical to TRBD2. Germline V gene sequence: CDR1 LNHDA, CDR2 SQIVND (reference sequence). Germline trimming cut 8 bases from V and 3 bases from J; bases unmatched to any gene: 6. CDR3 length: 15 residues.

The genes are TRBV6-1 and TRBJ1-2; 8 nucleotides match TRBD1. CDR3 size: 15 residues. With V trimmed by 5 bases and J by 4 bases, 9 bases remained unmatched. Germline CDR1 MNHNS, CDR2 SASEGT. The CDR3 bases are TGTGCCAGCAGTCGTGGTACAGGGGGTGGCTATGGCTACACCTTC. Protein sequence: CASSRGTGGGYGYTF.

This chain joins TRBV27 and TRBJ1-5, with TRBD1 matching 8 bases. The CDR3 spans 14 residues. V gave up 3 bases and J gave up 2 bases; unmatched junction bases: 0. Germline CDR1 MNHEY, CDR2 SMNVEV (reference sequence). The DNA of the CDR3 is TGTGCCAGCAGTTTGGGACAGGGCAATCAGCCCCAGCATTTT. The encoded protein is CASSLGQGNQPQHF.

The genes are TRBV2 and TRBJ1-1; a possible D gene is TRBD1 (5 bases). The CDR3 spans 13 residues. V lost 7 bases to trimming and J lost 0 bases, with 9 bases between them. Germline loops: CDR1 SNHLY, CDR2 FYNNEI. The CDR3 is CASKLQVNTEAFF. CDR3 nucleotide sequence: TGTGCCAGCAAGTTACAGGTGAACACTGAAGCTTTCTTT.

The rearrangement uses TRBV11-2 and TRBJ1-1, with D possibly matching TRBD1 (6 bases). V lost 5 bases to trimming and J lost 0 bases, with 16 bases between them. The CDR3 sequence is 16 residues long. Germline V CDR1 and CDR2: SGHAT, FQNNGV. Written as DNA, the CDR3 is TGTGCCAGCAGCGCCACAGGGAGGGCGCTGAACACTGAAGCTTTCTTT. This codes for CASSATGRALNTEAFF.

The CDR3 DNA sequence: TGTGCCAGCAGCTTAGTCGACAGTCCTAATGAAAAACTGTTTTTT. Protein sequence: CASSLVDSPNEKLFF. The chain couples TRBV7-8 to TRBJ1-4; the D gene is possibly TRBD1 (5 bases). V was trimmed by 1 base and J by 3 bases, leaving 9 bases between them. The germline gives CDR1 SGHVS, CDR2 FQNEAQ. This CDR3 has 15 amino acids.